The clone carrying this T cell receptor beta chain was seen a handful of times. This sample is part of a study of Graves' ophthalmopathy and Graves' hyperthyroidism. V lost 3 bases, J lost 4 bases, and 12 bases stayed unmatched. Looked up from germline, CDR1 is KGHSH and CDR2 is LQKENI. This CDR3 is 17 amino acids long. Aged 18 to 65, hyperthyroidism patients had new diagnoses of under 2 months' duration. No donor had other autoimmune disease, uncontrolled infection, pregnancy or lactation. Transcripts of RNA were the source for amplifying TCR beta CDR3 regions. HTBI primers were used in a first-round RT-PCR, which preceded a second-round multiplex PCR. Using its own MiXCR run on the multiplex PCR reads, TCRdb lists one record per CDR3 protein. The sample contains some 410,000 distinct CDR3 sequences, around 20% of which appear only once.

The TCR comes from a woman between 18 and 29 years old with stable Graves' hyperthyroidism. The sequencing input was peripheral blood. This chain links TRBV18 with TRBJ1-5; 7 nucleotides line up with TRBD1. This chain's CDR3 is CASSPRTGSALNQPQHF. The CDR3 region has the DNA TGTGCCAGCTCACCTAGGACAGGTTCTGCCCTGAATCAGCCCCAGCATTTT.